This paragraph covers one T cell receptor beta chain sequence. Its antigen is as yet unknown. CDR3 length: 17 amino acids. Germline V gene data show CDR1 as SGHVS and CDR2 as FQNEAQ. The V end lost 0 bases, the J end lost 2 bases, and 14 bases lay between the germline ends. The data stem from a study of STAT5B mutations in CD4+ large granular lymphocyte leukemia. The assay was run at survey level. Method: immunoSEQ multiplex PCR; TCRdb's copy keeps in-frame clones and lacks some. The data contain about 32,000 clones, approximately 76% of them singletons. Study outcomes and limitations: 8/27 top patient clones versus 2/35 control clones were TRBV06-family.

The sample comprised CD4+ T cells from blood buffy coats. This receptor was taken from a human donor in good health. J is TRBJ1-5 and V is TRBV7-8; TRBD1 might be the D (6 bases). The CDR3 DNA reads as TGTGCCAGCAGCTTAGCAGCTGGGGGCGCGGGCAATCAGCCCCAGCATTTT. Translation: CASSLAAGGAGNQPQHF.